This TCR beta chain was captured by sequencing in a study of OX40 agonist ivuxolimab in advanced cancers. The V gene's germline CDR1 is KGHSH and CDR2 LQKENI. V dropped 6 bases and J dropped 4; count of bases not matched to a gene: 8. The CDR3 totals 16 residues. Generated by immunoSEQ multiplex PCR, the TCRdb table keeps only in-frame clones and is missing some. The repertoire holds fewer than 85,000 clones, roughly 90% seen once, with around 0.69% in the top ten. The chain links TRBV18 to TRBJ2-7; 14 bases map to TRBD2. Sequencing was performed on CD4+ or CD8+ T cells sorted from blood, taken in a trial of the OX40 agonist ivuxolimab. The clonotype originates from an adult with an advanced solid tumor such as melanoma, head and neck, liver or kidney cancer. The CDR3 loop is CASSPEGTSGRYEQYF. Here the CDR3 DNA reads TGTGCCAGCTCGCCAGAAGGGACTAGCGGGAGATACGAGCAGTACTTC.